One sample yielded the 32 T cell receptor beta chains listed below, sequenced in a study of T cells expressing NK-cell markers. TCRdb reworked the 5' RACE reads into one entry per CDR3 protein, no DNA. This table holds 250,000 or so distinct CDR3 sequences. Sequenced: blood T cells: a sorted CD56 or NKG2C T cell subset, CD4+ or CD8+ T cells, or bulk PBMC T cells (not recorded which). These receptors were obtained from a woman aged 18 to 75 in good health.

The chain carries TRBV4-3 and TRBJ2-5; TCRdb outputs TRBD2, but without DNA this stays unchecked. CDR3 size: 17 residues. Germline CDR1 reads LGHNA; CDR2 reads YSLEER. CDR3: CASSRGTSGGRGETQYF.

The chain joins TRBV24-1 to TRBJ2-3. Germline V gene data show CDR1 as KGHDR and CDR2 as SFDVKD. There are 11 residues in the CDR3. CDR3 amino acids: CATGDTDTQYF.

V gene TRBV29-1 combines with J gene TRBJ2-1. From germline, CDR1 is SQVTM and CDR2 ANQGSEA. The CDR3 has 11 amino acids. The CDR3 loop reads CSAQPHNEQFF.

V gene TRBV4-3 combines with J gene TRBJ2-3. There are 17 residues in the CDR3. Germline V gene data show CDR1 as LGHNA and CDR2 as YSLEER. The CDR3 is CASSQEDLGNGPDTQYF.

V usage is TRBV14 and J usage is TRBJ1-1; the TRBD1 assignment by TCRdb is unverifiable without DNA. Per germline, CDR1 SGHDN and CDR2 FVKESK. The CDR3 runs to 14 residues. CDR3 sequence: CASSRGGLFLEAFF.

This CDR3 is CASSPVGVGQPQHF. The chain links TRBV12-3 or TRBV12-4 to TRBJ1-5; TCRdb calls TRBD1, which cannot be checked without DNA. The CDR3 is 14 residues long.

The chain has TRBV7-2 and TRBJ2-1; TCRdb outputs TRBD2, but without DNA this stays unchecked. There are 16 residues in the CDR3. Germline values: CDR1 SGHTA, CDR2 FQGNSA. CDR3 region: CASSELAGTIFNEQFF.

The V call is TRBV29-1, the J call TRBJ2-1; TCRdb picks TRBD2, but there is no DNA to check that call. Germline CDR1 reads SQVTM; CDR2 reads ANQGSEA. This CDR3 region has 15 residues. The CDR3 region is CSASGGTSSYNEQFF.

The rearrangement joins TRBV5-6 to TRBJ2-5; TCRdb outputs TRBD1, but without DNA this stays unchecked. The CDR3 is 15 amino acids. In germline, CDR1 is SGHDT, CDR2 YYEEEE. This CDR3 is CASSKGTGGPRAQYF.

This sequence joins TRBV10-3 and TRBJ2-5; the TRBD1 assignment by TCRdb is unverifiable without DNA. The length of the CDR3 is 13 residues. The germline V gene encodes CDR1 ENHRY and CDR2 SYGVKD. This CDR3 reads CAINTGEGETQYF.

The V call is TRBV29-1, the J call TRBJ2-3; there is no DNA to check the TCRdb D call of TRBD2. Looked up from germline, CDR1 is SQVTM and CDR2 is ANQGSEA. This CDR3 has 12 residues. CDR3 in amino acids: CSSGLGTDTQYF.

This CDR3 reads CSAIQAGKLSYEQYF. This rearrangement joins TRBV20-1 to TRBJ2-7. Germline CDR1 DFQATT, CDR2 SNEGSKA (reference sequence). The CDR3 contains 15 residues.

CDR3 protein: CASSYTDRDGYGYTF. The chain couples TRBV4-2 to TRBJ1-2; checking the TCRdb D call of TRBD1 is not possible without DNA. Germline V gives CDR1 LGHNA, CDR2 YNFKEQ. This CDR3 region has 15 residues.

The V and J genes are TRBV5-1 and TRBJ1-4; TCRdb gives TRBD1 as the D gene, but with no DNA this cannot be confirmed. The CDR3 sequence is 15 residues long. Germline CDR1 SGHRS, CDR2 YFSETQ. CDR3 region: CASSLLGQPNEKLFF.

The chain joins TRBV14 to TRBJ2-1; checking the TCRdb D call of TRBD1 is not possible without DNA. The CDR3 contains 17 residues. Germline loops: CDR1 SGHDN, CDR2 FVKESK. The CDR3 loop is CASSPFGASAVYNEQFF.

The J gene is TRBJ1-4, the V gene TRBV5-6. Germline V gene data show CDR1 as SGHDT and CDR2 as YYEEEE. This CDR3 contains 14 residues. The CDR3 protein is CASSFGTPNEKLFF.

This chain connects TRBV7-2 to TRBJ1-1; TCRdb's D call, TRBD1, is unchecked because there is no DNA. Germline lookup yields CDR1 SGHTA and CDR2 FQGNSA. There are 16 residues in the CDR3. CDR3 amino acids: CASSAGTGVGSTEAFF.

CDR3 loop: CASSLQGALGNQPQHF. This chain links TRBV12-3 or TRBV12-4 with TRBJ1-5; TCRdb picks TRBD1, but there is no DNA to check that call. The CDR3 extends over 16 amino acids.

The rearrangement joins TRBV4-3 to TRBJ2-2; there is no DNA to check the TCRdb D call of TRBD2. The CDR3 spans 19 residues. Germline CDR1 and CDR2: LGHNA and YSLEER. CDR3 sequence: CASSQRTLGERGRSGELFF.

The chain joins TRBV7-3 to TRBJ1-1. The CDR3 covers 14 residues. In germline, CDR1 is SGHTA, CDR2 FQGTGA. CDR3 region: CASSFSPGNTEAFF.

The chain couples TRBV5-1 to TRBJ2-7; TCRdb proposes TRBD1, but this gene call is untestable without DNA. Germline V lookup: CDR1 SGHRS, CDR2 YFSETQ. This CDR3 contains 12 residues. CDR3 residues: CASSPPAYEQYF.

The chain recombines TRBV29-1 with TRBJ2-1; TCRdb's D gene call, TRBD1, goes unchecked for lack of DNA. This CDR3 spans 11 amino acids. Germline CDR1 reads SQVTM; CDR2 reads ANQGSEA. CDR3 loop: CSGHRGNEQFF.

The chain is built from TRBV29-1 and TRBJ2-1. The germline V gene has CDR1 SQVTM and CDR2 ANQGSEA. The CDR3 is 14 residues long. The CDR3 loop reads CSAETTQPWNEQFF.

The rearrangement links TRBV29-1 to TRBJ2-4; TCRdb's D call, TRBD1, is unchecked because there is no DNA. CDR3 length: 14 amino acids. CDR1 and CDR2 from the germline V gene are SQVTM and ANQGSEA. This CDR3 is CSVNEGPGGNIQYF.

This chain joins TRBV11-2 and TRBJ1-6; the D call from TCRdb, TRBD1, cannot be confirmed without DNA. The CDR3 contains 14 residues. Germline-derived CDR1 and CDR2 are SGHAT and FQNNGV. The CDR3 sequence is CASSLRDRGSPLHF.

The chain couples TRBV20-1 to TRBJ2-1; TCRdb outputs TRBD1, but without DNA this stays unchecked. The germline V gene has CDR1 DFQATT and CDR2 SNEGSKA (reference sequence). CDR3 length equals 14 residues. The CDR3 here is CSARAGVFYNEQFF.

The chain couples TRBV2 to TRBJ1-5; checking the TCRdb D call of TRBD1 is not possible without DNA. From germline, CDR1 is SNHLY and CDR2 FYNNEI. The CDR3 totals 13 residues. The CDR3 reads CASNRGGNQPQHF.

The chain carries TRBV9 and TRBJ1-2; TCRdb's D call of TRBD1 is untestable without DNA. The CDR3 sequence is 15 residues long. Germline CDR1 SGDLS, CDR2 YYNGEE. CDR3 residues: CASSVEAGFNYGYTF.

The CDR3 loop reads CSARGLDPSTDTQYF. The V gene is TRBV20-1, the J gene TRBJ2-3. Germline V CDR1 and CDR2: DFQATT, SNEGSKA (reference sequence). The CDR3 extends over 15 amino acids.

This chain links TRBV11-2 with TRBJ2-1; TCRdb indicates TRBD2, and absent DNA this call remains unverified. The CDR3 length is 13 residues. The V gene's germline CDR1 is SGHAT and CDR2 FQNNGV. CDR3 sequence reads: CASSKGTGTSGYF.

The V gene is TRBV6-1, the J gene TRBJ2-1; TCRdb calls TRBD2, which cannot be checked without DNA. The CDR3 totals 15 residues. Germline CDR1 MNHNS, CDR2 SASEGT. The CDR3 here is CASRRLAGDVNEQFF.

This chain joins TRBV7-8 and TRBJ2-3; TCRdb picks TRBD1, but there is no DNA to check that call. This CDR3 region has 16 residues. The V gene's germline CDR1 is SGHVS and CDR2 FQNEAQ. The CDR3 protein is CASSLEVGGAIDTQYF. Drawing the rest from reference TRBV7-8 and TRBJ2-3, the complete variable domain is GAGVSQSPRYKVAKRGQDVALRCDPISGHVSLFWYQQALGQGPEFLTYFQNEAQLDKSGLPSDRFFAERPEGSVSTLKIQRTQQEDSAVYLCASSLEVGGAIDTQYFGPGTRLTVL.